The T cell receptor beta chain described here comes from a study of blood T cell repertoires in COVID-19 (dated by TCRdb to the early 2020s). About the investigation overall: Collaborator samples came from the United States, Italy and Spain and covered acute and convalescent phases of COVID-19. The prospective study material was composed of cDNA or gDNA derived from T cells, B-cell-depleted T cells, or PBMCs. Deeply sampled blood TCRbeta repertoires from subjects exposed to, actively infected with, or recovered from COVID-19 were included in the dataset. Where available, HLA class I and class II types were obtained from metadata supplied by the sample provider rather than from assay-based typing. Sample metadata almost always included a de-identified subject ID, COVID-19 status, age in years and sex. Samples came from the ongoing ImmuneRACE study (first 160 participants) plus 1,254 subjects from 6 global collaborators. The repertoires were released in a freely available public database meant as a resource for research on the immune response to SARS-CoV-2.

Trimming takes 3 bases from V and 5 bases from J, and the germline ends sit 10 bases apart. The CDR3 holds 13 amino acids from the cysteine to the phenylalanine. Only CDR3 DNA is held: 39 bases, read in frame from base 1. The CDR1 and CDR2 encoded by the germline V gene (reference sequence) are LNHDA and SQIVND. Broader findings and caveats from the paper: The amount of clinical and demographic metadata varied by source and participant and was provided uncurated.

TCRbeta CDR3 regions were amplified from genomic DNA by means of the immunoSEQ Assay, a bias-controlled multiplex PCR. The original methods were these. Nucleated cell counts per sample were estimated from amplification of reference gene primers within the assay. Sequence reads were collapsed and filtered to measure the absolute abundance of every unique TCRbeta CDR3 rearrangement. Productive Simpson clonality was computed per sample as the square root of Simpson's diversity index over productive rearrangements. What TCRdb holds here is the immuneACCESS table cut down to in-frame rearrangements. Part of the clones is not present; checked against another copy, under half of the missing clones reflect an unresolved V gene, and the others are unexplained. The DNA was the basis for D and trimming; V, J and clone size are from that table. The sample table contains 70,000 to 95,000 clones; only one count was recorded for 89% of them. Roughly 2.5% of the sample comes from the top ten.

This clone was counted a few times. Its antigen has not been determined. No much larger clone is present one base from it, and per-base qualities are unavailable. In Seattle, one collaborating source enrolled patients while the infection was active and tracked those patients longitudinally over the course of disease. Each collaborating institution followed its own protocols to collect whole blood in K2EDTA tubes. For TCRbeta analysis, collaborators shipped samples in one of three forms: frozen whole blood, isolated PBMCs, or DNA extracted from either of those sample types. The specimen was peripheral blood. The receptor chain draws on TRBV19 and TRBJ1-2; the best D guess is TRBD1, with 6 bases matching. The sequence was collected from a man aged 45-65 years with COVID-19, enrolled during active disease. The sequence in DNA is TGTGCCAGTAGTATCTGGCAGGGGTATGGCTACACCTTC. Translated, this is CASSIWQGYGYTF.